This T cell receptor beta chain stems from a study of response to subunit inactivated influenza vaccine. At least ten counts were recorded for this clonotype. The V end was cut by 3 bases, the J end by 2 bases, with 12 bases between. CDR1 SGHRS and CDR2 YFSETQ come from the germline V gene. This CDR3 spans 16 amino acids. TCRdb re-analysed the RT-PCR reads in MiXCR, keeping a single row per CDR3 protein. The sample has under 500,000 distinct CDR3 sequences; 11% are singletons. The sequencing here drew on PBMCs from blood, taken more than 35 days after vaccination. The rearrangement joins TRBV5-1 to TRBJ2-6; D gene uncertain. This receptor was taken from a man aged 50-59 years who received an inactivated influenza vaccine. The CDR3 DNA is TGCGCCAGCAGCTCGGACCCTGCCCCTGGGGCCAACGTCCTGACTTTC. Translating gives CASSSDPAPGANVLTF.